What follows are 15 T cell receptor beta chains derived from one specimen sequenced in a study of response to subunit inactivated influenza vaccine. MiXCR was run by TCRdb on the RT-PCR reads, yielding one entry per CDR3 protein. Seen here are 650,000 or so distinct CDR3 sequences, 14% observed once, and the top ten hold 6.5% to 8%. The sequenced sample was PBMCs from blood, obtained about 14 days before vaccination. These receptors originate from a man aged 45 to 65 who received an inactivated influenza vaccine.

This chain connects TRBV28 to TRBJ1-6, with 7 bases fitting TRBD1. This CDR3 comprises 15 residues. Per germline, CDR1 MDHEN and CDR2 SYDVKM. With V trimmed by 6 bases and J by 4 bases, 6 bases remained unmatched. The CDR3 nucleotides read TGTGCCAGCAGGATCGAACAGGGGTATAATTCACCCCTCCACTTT. This gives the protein CASRIEQGYNSPLHF.

This clonotype was seen a few times. The J gene is TRBJ2-7, the V gene TRBV6-1, with 9 positions matching TRBD2. Unmatched junction bases numbered 5, after V lost 2 bases and J lost 3 bases. This CDR3 spans 15 amino acids. The V gene's germline CDR1 is MNHNS and CDR2 SASEGT. The chain's CDR3 is CASSELAGKGYEQYF. The CDR3 DNA follows: TGTGCCAGCAGTGAACTAGCGGGAAAAGGCTACGAGCAGTACTTC.

This clonotype appeared a few times. The genes are TRBV15 and TRBJ2-1; TRBD2 aligns across 8 bases. The CDR3 consists of 15 residues. Germline CDR1 LNHNV, CDR2 YYDKDF (reference sequence). V was clipped by 1 base and J by 7 bases; unmatched bases: 6. The CDR3 here is CATSRAGGRGNEQFF. CDR3 nucleotide sequence: TGTGCCACCAGCAGAGCGGGAGGGCGTGGTAATGAGCAGTTCTTC.

This chain joins TRBV19 and TRBJ2-1; no clear D. The CDR3 runs to 11 residues. The V gene's germline CDR1 is LNHDA and CDR2 SQIVND (reference sequence). Trimming left V 6 bases short and J 9 bases short, with 9 bases between. The CDR3 nucleotides read TGTGCCAGTAGAAGGAGTCTTGAGCAGTTCTTC. It specifies CASRRSLEQFF.

This clonotype has only a few counts. The genes are TRBV18 and TRBJ2-5; the D gene is possibly TRBD1 (6 bases). Germline CDR1 KGHSH, CDR2 LQKENI. CDR3 length equals 16 residues. The germline V and J ends were trimmed by 2 bases and 7 bases, with 20 bases remaining between them. For the CDR3, the DNA is TGTGCCAGCTCACCATCCGAGACAGGAAATTCAGGGACCCAGTACTTC. Encoded protein: CASSPSETGNSGTQYF.

The chain joins TRBV19 to TRBJ2-7; 7 nucleotides agree with TRBD1. The CDR3 runs to 14 residues. CDR1 and CDR2 from the germline V gene are LNHDA and SQIVND (reference sequence). The V segment lost 10 bases and the J segment 2 bases; nucleotides outside the gene matches: 11. The CDR3 DNA reads as TGTGCCACCTCAGTGGGACAGAAAGCCTACGAGCAGTACTTC. Amino acid sequence: CATSVGQKAYEQYF.

This clonotype was seen a few times. This sequence joins TRBV28 and TRBJ1-1, with 11 nucleotides matching TRBD1. There are 15 residues in the CDR3. Germline V CDR1 and CDR2: MDHEN, SYDVKM. The V and J ends lost 7 bases and 5 bases, in that order; junction bases with no gene match: 9. The CDR3 sequence is CASTPWTGGGTEAFF. The CDR3, as DNA: TGTGCCAGCACACCGTGGACAGGGGGCGGAACTGAAGCTTTCTTT.

The sample holds a few counts of this clonotype. The chain couples TRBV7-2 to TRBJ1-2, with 9 bases lining up with TRBD1. CDR1 is SGHTA and CDR2 is FQGNSA in the germline V gene. V shed 0 bases, J shed 3 bases, and the junction held 11 bases outside the gene matches. The CDR3 is 18 amino acids. The CDR3 bases are TGTGCCAGCAGCTTAGCCCCGAGGGGGACAGGGCGCCACTATGGCTACACCTTC. Protein: CASSLAPRGTGRHYGYTF.

This chain joins TRBV4-2 and TRBJ2-2; D possibly corresponds to TRBD2 (5 bases). From germline, CDR1 is LGHNA and CDR2 YNFKEQ. The germline V and J ends were trimmed by 0 bases and 6 bases, with 14 bases remaining between them. There are 16 residues in the CDR3. This CDR3 is CASSQEAIARSGELFF. The CDR3 region has the DNA TGTGCCAGCAGCCAAGAAGCGATAGCGAGGTCCGGGGAGCTGTTTTTT.

V is TRBV19 and J is TRBJ1-2, with TRBD1 as a possible D gene (5 bases). CDR1 is LNHDA and CDR2 is SQIVND in the germline V gene (reference sequence). Trimming left V 9 bases short and J 2 bases short, with 13 bases between. The length of the CDR3 is 13 residues. Here the CDR3 reads CASAVRQNYGYTF. DNA of the CDR3: TGTGCCAGCGCGGTACGACAGAACTATGGCTACACCTTC.

As regards this clonotype: The CDR3 ends on some other residue instead of the conserved phenylalanine or tryptophan, so this is likely a read error. The limits of the CDR3 on the DNA are not certain, so only TCRdb's listed CDR3 is given. V and J are TRBV12-3 or TRBV12-4 and TRBJ2-5; the D segment call TRBD1 is taken from the table without a DNA check. The CDR3 region is 8 residues in length, termini included. CDR3 sequence reads: CASSSVAG.

This clonotype appeared many times. The J gene is TRBJ2-7, the V gene TRBV18; D perhaps matches TRBD2 (5 bases). Germline-derived CDR1 and CDR2 are KGHSH and LQKENI. V gave up 2 bases and J gave up 5 bases, with 16 bases separating them. This CDR3 has 15 residues. The DNA of the CDR3 is TGTGCCAGCTCACCAGGCCAGGCGGGTTTAAACGAGCAGTACTTC. This encodes CASSPGQAGLNEQYF.

This clonotype was seen more than once but under ten times. V and J are TRBV7-9 and TRBJ2-1; TRBD1 might be the D (6 bases). Trimming left V 5 bases short and J 9 bases short, with 20 bases between. This CDR3 has 15 residues. From germline, CDR1 is SEHNR and CDR2 FQNEAQ (reference sequence). DNA of the CDR3: TGTGCCAGCAGCCCAGCACGACAGGCCTTGGGTGAGCAGTTCTTC. As protein: CASSPARQALGEQFF.

Written as DNA, the CDR3 is TGCGCCAGCAGGTTATATGGGACGAGCTCCTACGAGCAGTACTTC. Translating it yields CASRLYGTSSYEQYF. This chain connects TRBV5-1 to TRBJ2-7, with D possibly called TRBD1 or TRBD2 (5 bases each). The CDR3 spans 15 residues. Germline CDR1 is SGHRS and CDR2 is YFSETQ. Deletions cut 5 bases from V and 0 bases from J, with 15 bases between.

The CDR3 loop is CASSDSNEAYEQYF. CDR3 nucleotides: TGTGCCAGCTCAGACAGTAATGAAGCCTACGAGCAGTACTTC. The V and J genes are TRBV12-3 or TRBV12-4 and TRBJ2-7; the D gene is possibly TRBD1 (5 bases). V was shortened by 8 bases and J by 2 bases, with 16 bases between the two germline ends. The CDR3 is 14 residues long.